This TCR beta chain was recovered during a study of cytomegalovirus exposure and HLA in healthy donors. Study-wide results and limits: A cluster of highly shared sequence variants was likely a sequencing artifact.

A multiplex PCR was run with 60 Vbeta primers and 13 Jbeta primers. TCRdb's copy holds only in-frame clones and misses some; the assay was immunoSEQ multiplex PCR. The data show about 73,000 clones, 60% to 75% seen once. CDR3 length: 14 amino acids. Trimming shortened V by 6 bases and J by 7 bases, and 18 bases separated the two germline ends. CDR1 and CDR2 (germline): SGHVS, FQNEAQ. Note on this clone: The target antigen is unknown.

The chain is built from TRBV7-8 and TRBJ1-2, with a tentative D call TRBD1 (6 bases). The sample comprised PBMCs. This receptor was taken from a man in his 70s in good health and CMV-seronegative. The CDR3 region has the DNA TGTGCCAGCAGTCCCTCCCTGCAAGGGGGTGGCTACACCTTC. It specifies CASSPSLQGGGYTF.